The 5 T cell receptor beta chains listed next were all sequenced from one sample in a study of long-term antiretroviral therapy in people with HIV. Running of the v3.0 immunoSEQ assay took place at survey level. Repertoires were generated with immunoSEQ multiplex PCR, while TCRdb's copy carries only in-frame clones and drops some. Here the sample spans tens of thousands of clones, roughly 84% being singletons. The source material was unsorted PBMCs, sampled 2.8 years before starting antiretroviral therapy. These receptors originate from a woman aged 25 to 39 with HIV.

A few counts support this clone. CDR3 residues: CASRQGQGRGGYTF. The DNA of the CDR3 is TGTGCCAGCAGACAGGGACAGGGGAGGGGAGGCTACACCTTC. The chain uses TRBV6-5 and TRBJ1-2, with TRBD1 matching 10 bases. Germline CDR1 MNHEY, CDR2 SVGAGI. This CDR3 is 14 amino acids long. The V segment lost 6 bases and the J segment 8 bases; nucleotides outside the gene matches: 9.

The V gene is TRBV14, the J gene TRBJ2-3; D call uncertain. Germline V gene lookup returns CDR1 SGHDN and CDR2 FVKESK. The CDR3 has 19 amino acids. The germline V and J ends were trimmed by 1 base and 0 bases, with 20 bases remaining between them. CDR3 region: CASSQGYPGLAASTDTQYF. CDR3 coding DNA: TGTGCCAGCAGCCAAGGATACCCTGGTTTGGCAGCTAGCACAGATACGCAGTATTTT. The whole variable domain, filled in from reference TRBV14 and TRBJ2-3, reads EAGVTQFPSHSVIEKGQTVTLRCDPISGHDNLYWYRRVMGKEIKFLLHFVKESKQDESGMPNNRFLAERTGGTYSTLKVQPAELEDSGVYFCASSQGYPGLAASTDTQYFGPGTRLTVL.

The J gene is TRBJ2-7, the V gene TRBV12-5; 7 positions agree with TRBD1. CDR3 length: 17 amino acids. V trimming: 7 bases; J trimming: 4 bases; junction bases outside the gene matches: 19. Germline CDR1 LGHNT, CDR2 FRNRAP. The CDR3 here is CASALLGTDTLEYEQYF. The CDR3 nucleotides are TGTGCTAGTGCTCTGCTGGGGACAGACACTTTGGAGTACGAGCAGTACTTC.

This chain joins TRBV6-1 and TRBJ2-7; D is possibly TRBD1 or TRBD2 (5 bases each). In germline, CDR1 is MNHNS, CDR2 SASEGT. The length of the CDR3 is 11 residues. Between the trimmed V and J ends, which lost 6 bases and 4 bases, there was a span of 7 bases. This CDR3 reads CASSWGYEQYV. The CDR3 nucleotides are TGTGCCAGCAGCTGGGGGTACGAGCAGTACGTC.

This clone was found once. V gene TRBV11-1 combines with J gene TRBJ1-2, with a tentative D call TRBD1 (5 bases). The CDR3 contains 15 residues. V was cut by 1 base and J by 7 bases, with 16 bases left in between. Germline CDR1 SGHAT, CDR2 FQDESV (reference sequence). The CDR3 reads CASSLVGRDGGGYTF. Here the CDR3 DNA reads TGTGCCAGCAGCTTAGTGGGCCGCGACGGGGGTGGCTACACCTTC. The variable domain in full, with the rest retrieved from reference TRBV11-1 and TRBJ1-2, is EAEVAQSPRYKITEKSQAVAFWCDPISGHATLYWYRQILGQGPELLVQFQDESVVDDSQLPKDRFSAERLKGVDSTLKIQPAELGDSAMYLCASSLVGRDGGGYTFGSGTRLTVV.